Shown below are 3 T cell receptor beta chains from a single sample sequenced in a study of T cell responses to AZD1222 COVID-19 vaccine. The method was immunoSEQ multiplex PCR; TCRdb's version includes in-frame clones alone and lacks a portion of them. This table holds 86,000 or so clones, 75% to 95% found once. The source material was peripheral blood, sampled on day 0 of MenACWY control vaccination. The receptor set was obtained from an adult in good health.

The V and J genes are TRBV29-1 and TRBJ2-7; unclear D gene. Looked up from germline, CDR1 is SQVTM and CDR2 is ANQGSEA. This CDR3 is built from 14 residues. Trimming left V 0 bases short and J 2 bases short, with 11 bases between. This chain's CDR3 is CSVEDLVSPYEQYF. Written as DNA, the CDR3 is TGCAGCGTTGAAGATCTCGTCTCTCCCTACGAGCAGTACTTC.

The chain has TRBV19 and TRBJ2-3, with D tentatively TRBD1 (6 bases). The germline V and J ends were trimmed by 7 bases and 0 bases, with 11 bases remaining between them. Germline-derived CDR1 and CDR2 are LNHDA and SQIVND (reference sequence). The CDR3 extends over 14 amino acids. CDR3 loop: CASKTGKSTDTQYF. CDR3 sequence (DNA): TGTGCCAGTAAAACAGGGAAGAGCACAGATACGCAGTATTTT.

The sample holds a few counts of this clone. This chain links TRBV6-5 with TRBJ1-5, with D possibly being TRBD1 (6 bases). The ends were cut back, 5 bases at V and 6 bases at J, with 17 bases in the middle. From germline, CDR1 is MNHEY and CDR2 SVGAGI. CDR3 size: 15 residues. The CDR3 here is CASSPSGTIRQPQHF. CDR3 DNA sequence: TGTGCCAGCAGTCCTTCCGGGACAATTCGTCAGCCCCAGCATTTT.